A single sample is the source of the 17 T cell receptor beta chains below, sequenced in a study of cytotoxic CD8 clonotypes in ibrutinib-treated CLL. Libraries were prepared by immunoSEQ multiplex PCR; TCRdb keeps only in-frame clonotypes and omits some of them. The table has approximately 23,000 clones, roughly 75% seen once; the top ten hold less than 7.5%. The material was PBMCs, obtained before ibrutinib treatment. Source of these receptors: a human donor with chronic lymphocytic leukemia.

V is TRBV7-2 and J is TRBJ2-2, with 7 bases that match TRBD2. V was clipped by 2 bases and J by 4 bases; unmatched bases: 7. The CDR3 has 16 amino acids. Germline V gives CDR1 SGHTA, CDR2 FQGNSA. CDR3 amino acids: CASSLSGRASTGELFF. CDR3 nucleotide sequence: TGTGCCAGCAGCTTAAGTGGGAGGGCCAGCACCGGGGAGCTGTTTTTT.

This clone has a handful of counts. This chain connects TRBV5-1 to TRBJ2-1; the D call may be TRBD1 or TRBD2 (5 bases each). The length of the CDR3 is 14 residues. Looked up from germline, CDR1 is SGHRS and CDR2 is YFSETQ. V was cut by 0 bases and J by 10 bases, with 14 bases left in between. The CDR3 DNA follows: TGCGCCAGCAGCTTGGGTATGGTAGAGGGGGAGCAGTTCTTC. Its protein is CASSLGMVEGEQFF.

The V and J genes are TRBV2 and TRBJ2-6, with 8 bases lining up with TRBD2. The CDR3 has 16 residues. Germline trimming cut 8 bases from V and 0 bases from J; bases unmatched to any gene: 6. In germline, CDR1 is SNHLY, CDR2 FYNNEI. Here the CDR3 reads CASVSGVLSGANVLTF. The DNA of the CDR3 is TGTGCCAGCGTTAGCGGGGTTCTCTCTGGGGCCAACGTCCTGACTTTC.

The chain carries TRBV7-8 and TRBJ2-7; D possibly uses TRBD1 or TRBD2 (5 bases each). V lost 1 base to trimming and J lost 1 base, with 8 bases between them. The germline V gene has CDR1 SGHVS and CDR2 FQNEAQ. This CDR3 region has 14 residues. The CDR3 coding sequence is TGTGCCAGCAGCTTAGAAGAGGGGTCCTACGAGCAGTACTTC. It specifies CASSLEEGSYEQYF.

The gene calls are TRBV7-9 and TRBJ1-5; D remains unclear. The germline V gene encodes CDR1 SEHNR and CDR2 FQNEAQ (reference sequence). There are 15 residues in the CDR3. V was pared by 5 bases and J by 1 base, with 12 bases between. The CDR3 region has the DNA TGTGCCAGCAGCAAAGACGGAAAAAGCAATCAGCCCCAGCATTTT. Translation gives CASSKDGKSNQPQHF.

The rearrangement uses TRBV18 and TRBJ2-5; TRBD2 agrees at 8 bases. There are 15 residues in the CDR3. The J segment lost 6 bases and the V segment lost 3 bases, leaving 9 bases of the junction unmatched. Germline V gene lookup returns CDR1 KGHSH and CDR2 LQKENI. CDR3 in amino acids: CASSPSGTRGQTQYF. The CDR3, as DNA: TGTGCCAGCTCACCGAGCGGGACTAGAGGGCAGACCCAGTACTTC.

V and J are TRBV12-5 and TRBJ1-5; TRBD1 matches 8 bases. This CDR3 is 14 amino acids long. The V gene end was trimmed by 7 bases and the J gene end by 4 bases; junction bases not matched to a gene: 6. Looked up from germline, CDR1 is LGHNT and CDR2 is FRNRAP. The CDR3 nucleotides are TGTGCTAGTGTACTGACAGGGGCAAATCAGCCCCAGCATTTT. Residues: CASVLTGANQPQHF.

This clone appeared a few times. The V and J genes are TRBV6-6 and TRBJ2-7; 7 bases line up with TRBD1. CDR1 MNHNY and CDR2 SVGAGI come from the germline V gene (reference sequence). The trim removed 2 bases at V and 3 bases at J, leaving 10 bases unmatched. The CDR3 contains 16 residues. The CDR3 reads CASSYPPRQGIYEQYF. In DNA, the CDR3 is TGTGCCAGCAGTTACCCCCCTAGACAGGGTATCTACGAGCAGTACTTC.

The chain links TRBV15 to TRBJ2-1; 7 positions agree with TRBD2. CDR3 length: 17 residues. Germline CDR1 LNHNV, CDR2 YYDKDF (reference sequence). V gave up 2 bases and J gave up 0 bases; unmatched junction bases: 7. CDR3 nucleotides: TGTGCCACCAGCAGATTAAAAGGGAGGGACTCCTACAATGAGCAGTTCTTC. This codes for CATSRLKGRDSYNEQFF.

The genes are TRBV6-5 and TRBJ1-1; D may be TRBD1 (6 bases). The V gene's germline CDR1 is MNHEY and CDR2 SVGAGI. Trimming removed 2 bases at V and 6 bases at J, with 16 bases between. CDR3 length: 15 residues. CDR3 sequence reads: CASSYHGGGAAEAFF. For the CDR3, the DNA is TGTGCCAGCAGTTACCATGGGGGGGGCGCGGCTGAAGCTTTCTTT.

The gene calls are TRBV6-5 and TRBJ1-2; TRBD1 is a possible D gene (6 bases). The length of the CDR3 is 14 residues. Trimming left V 3 bases short and J 0 bases short, with 8 bases between. Germline values: CDR1 MNHEY, CDR2 SVGAGI. The chain's CDR3 is CASSYQGTNYGYTF. The DNA of the CDR3 is TGTGCCAGCAGTTATCAGGGGACTAACTATGGCTACACCTTC.

The chain employs TRBV6-4 and TRBJ2-1; D ambiguous. Germline CDR1 reads MRHNA; CDR2 reads SNTAGT. CDR3 length: 15 residues. V was cut by 5 bases and J by 0 bases, with 11 bases left in between. The CDR3 is CASSKGPSSYNEQFF. For the CDR3, the DNA is TGTGCCAGCAGTAAGGGCCCTAGCTCCTACAATGAGCAGTTCTTC.

The chain recombines TRBV18 with TRBJ2-5; D call uncertain. CDR1 is KGHSH, CDR2 LQKENI, per germline. This CDR3 has 13 amino acids. Trimming left V 10 bases short and J 5 bases short, with 17 bases between. For the CDR3, the DNA is TGTGCCACCACGCTAGGGCTCGGGGAGACCCAGTACTTC. It codes for CATTLGLGETQYF. The whole variable domain, remainder taken from reference TRBV18 and TRBJ2-5, is NAGVMQNPRHLVRRRGQEARLRCSPMKGHSHVYWYRQLPEEGLKFMVYLQKENIIDESGMPKERFSAEFPKEGPSILRIQQVVRGDSAAYFCATTLGLGETQYFGPGTRLLVL.

The chain combines TRBV7-9 with TRBJ1-2; the D gene is possibly TRBD1 (6 bases). Germline assignment: CDR1 SEHNR and CDR2 FQNEAQ (reference sequence). V was clipped by 5 bases and J by 0 bases, with 13 bases between them. This CDR3 comprises 15 residues. CDR3 DNA sequence: TGTGCCAGCAGCCTTAGGGGGGCTGCTAACTATGGCTACACCTTC. As protein: CASSLRGAANYGYTF.

The gene calls are TRBV4-3 and TRBJ1-2; no firm D call. Trimming left V 0 bases short and J 8 bases short, with 16 bases between. Per germline, CDR1 LGHNA and CDR2 YSLEER. The CDR3 runs to 15 residues. CDR3: CASSQDSLGVGGYTF. DNA for the CDR3: TGCGCCAGCAGCCAAGATAGCCTTGGGGTAGGAGGCTACACCTTC.

CDR3 residues: CASRRGGASTGELFF. As DNA, the CDR3 is TGTGCCAGCAGACGCGGGGGGGCCAGCACCGGGGAGCTGTTTTTT. This chain links TRBV6-5 with TRBJ2-2; 9 nucleotides agree with TRBD2. Per germline, CDR1 MNHEY and CDR2 SVGAGI. The trim removed 6 bases at V and 4 bases at J, leaving 6 bases unmatched. The CDR3 spans 15 residues.

The chain employs TRBV30 and TRBJ1-2; TRBD1 agrees at 9 bases. The CDR3 runs to 18 residues. The V segment lost 4 bases and the J segment 0 bases; nucleotides outside the gene matches: 15. Looked up from germline, CDR1 is GTSNPN and CDR2 is SVGIG (reference sequence). CDR3 residues: CAWTVPGQGPISNYGYTF. CDR3 nucleotides: TGTGCCTGGACCGTCCCCGGACAGGGGCCGATCTCTAACTATGGCTACACCTTC.